This record concerns one TCR beta chain sequence. Its antigen is as yet unknown. This record comes from a study of somatic mutations in cytotoxic T cells in rheumatoid arthritis. Whole-study findings and limits: Antigens recognized by the expanded CD8+ clones were unknown.

Assay: immunoSEQ multiplex PCR; the TCRdb copy retains only in-frame clones and omits some. Counted here are approximately 15,000 clones, about 80% occurring once; the ten biggest clones make up approximately 19%. The ends were cut back, 8 bases at V and 6 bases at J, with 19 bases in the middle. There are 14 residues in the CDR3. Germline V gene sequence: CDR1 MNHEY, CDR2 SVGAGI. This chain links TRBV6-5 with TRBJ1-1, with D tentatively TRBD1 (5 bases). The sequence was collected from an adult with rheumatoid arthritis. The specimen sequenced was CD8+ T cells sorted from blood. This CDR3 is CASWWEGKDAEAFF. Written as DNA, the CDR3 is TGTGCCAGCTGGTGGGAGGGGAAGGACGCTGAAGCTTTCTTT.